This is a list of T cell receptor beta chains from one sample in a study of cytomegalovirus exposure and HLA in healthy donors. The data were produced by immunoSEQ multiplex PCR, yet TCRdb's version contains in-frame clones alone and is incomplete. The sample lists tens of thousands of clones; around 80% were seen once. The sample comprised PBMCs. The source of these receptors is a woman aged 25 to 45 in good health and CMV-seronegative. CDR3s include the opening cysteine and the closing phenylalanine or tryptophan. The order of the fields is D gene, V gene, J gene, clone size, CDR3 DNA, CDR3 protein. D genes are given only for firm matches. Clone sizes are given selectively: once, few, many, or a class where the clone is expanded.

>TRBD1|TRBV19|TRBJ2-1|.
TGTGCCAGTAGTGCCCGGACAGGGCCATACAATGAGCAGTTCTTC
CASSARTGPYNEQFF
>TRBD1|TRBV27|TRBJ2-7|.
TGTGCCAGCAGTTTGGTGACAGGGGACTACGAGCAGTACTTC
CASSLVTGDYEQYF
>TRBD2|TRBV11-2|TRBJ2-3|.
TGTGCCAGCAGCTTAGATAAGCTAGCGGGGGCGTCAGATACGCAGTATTTT
CASSLDKLAGASDTQYF
>.|TRBV27|TRBJ1-2|.
TGTGCCAGCAGTTTGCGGGGGTATGGCTACACCTTC
CASSLRGYGYTF
>.|TRBV29-1|TRBJ2-7|.
TGCAGCGTTTATGCACCTACCTACGAGCAGTACTTC
CSVYAPTYEQYF
>TRBD2|TRBV5-4|TRBJ2-3|.
TGTGCCACCCAGCGGGGGGGTGGTGGCACAGATACGCAGTATTTT
CATQRGGGGTDTQYF
>TRBD1|TRBV28|TRBJ1-4|.
TGTGCCAGCGCCCGAGACAGGGGTAGCGCTAATGAAAAACTGTTTTTT
CASARDRGSANEKLFF
>.|TRBV14|TRBJ1-2|.
TGTGCCAGCAGCCAAGGGAGGACGGCCTATGGCTACACCTTC
CASSQGRTAYGYTF
>TRBD2|TRBV4-1|TRBJ2-2|few
TGCGCCAGCAGCCAAGATAGGGTGGGGACTAGCGGGATAGACGGGGAGCTGTTTTTT
CASSQDRVGTSGIDGELFF
>TRBD2|TRBV19|TRBJ2-1|.
TGTGCCAGTAGTTTAGCGGGGGGGCGGAATGAGCAGTTCTTC
CASSLAGGRNEQFF
>.|TRBV25-1|TRBJ2-7|.
TGTGCCAGCATTTCAAACGGTCCAGGGAACTACGAGCAGTACTTC
CASISNGPGNYEQYF
>.|TRBV27|TRBJ2-7|.
TGTGCCAGCAGTTTATTGGACAGAGAGTCCGGCGAGCAGTACTTC
CASSLLDRESGEQYF
>TRBD1|TRBV14|TRBJ1-6|.
TGTGCCACACAGGGGGCGGCCTATAATTCACCCCTCCACTTT
CATQGAAYNSPLHF
>.|TRBV5-5|TRBJ2-7|.
TGTGCCAGCAGTTTTGAGCAGGGAATGTCCTACGAGCAGTACTTC
CASSFEQGMSYEQYF
>.|TRBV7-2|TRBJ1-1|.
TGTGCCAGCAGCAGAGAGGCGAACACTGAAGCTTTCTTT
CASSREANTEAFF
>.|TRBV7-9|TRBJ1-2|few
TGTGCCAGCAGCTTGGGGCGGGGGAACTATGGCTACACCTTC
CASSLGRGNYGYTF
>TRBD1|TRBV19|TRBJ1-5|.
TGTGCCAGTAGTATATTCCTCGGGGAGACAGGGGGCTTCAATCAGCCCCAGCATTTT
CASSIFLGETGGFNQPQHF
>TRBD1|TRBV30|TRBJ2-7|.
TGTGCCGGGGACAGGGATGCCCCCTACGAGCAGTACTTC
CAGDRDAPYEQYF
>TRBD1|TRBV4-1|TRBJ1-4|.
TGCGCCAGCAGCCAAAGACAGGGATGGAATGAAAAACTGTTTTTT
CASSQRQGWNEKLFF